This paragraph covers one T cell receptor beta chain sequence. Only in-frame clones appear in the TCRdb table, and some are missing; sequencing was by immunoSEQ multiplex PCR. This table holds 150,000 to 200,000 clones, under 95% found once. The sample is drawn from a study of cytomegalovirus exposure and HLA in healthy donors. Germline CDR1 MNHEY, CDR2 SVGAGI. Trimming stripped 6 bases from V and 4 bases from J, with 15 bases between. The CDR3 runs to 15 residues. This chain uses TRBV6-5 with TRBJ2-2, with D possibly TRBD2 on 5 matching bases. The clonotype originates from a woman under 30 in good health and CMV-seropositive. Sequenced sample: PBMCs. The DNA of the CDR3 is TGTGCCAGCAGCGCTTGGTTTGAGGGCACCGGGGAGCTGTTTTTT. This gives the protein CASSAWFEGTGELFF.